This T cell receptor (beta chain) is drawn from a study of shared clonotypes between healthy human individuals (dated by TCRdb to the early 2020s). Notes on the research overall: The cohort included three men and two women between 18 and 49 years of age. Per donor, three plates each were used for CD4 naive and CD4 memory, two for CD8 naive, and one for CD8 memory. To estimate repertoire size and how much clonotypes are shared between individuals, the study performed deep sequencing of blood TCR repertoires from roughly five healthy adults. To increase sequencing depth and limit assay-specific biases, TCR repertoire library preparation and sequencing were carried out by different laboratories using diverse techniques. Each donor's leukapheresis produced roughly between roughly 0.94 and 9.5 billion PBMCs. Overall study outcomes, separate from this receptor: Because the study included a small number of donors, the genetic and exposure-history diversity represented was limited. Rarefaction of sorted-subset datasets indicated incomplete sequencing despite the large sequencing depth. Sampling was restricted to blood, and TCR repertoires in tissues likely differ from the TCR repertoires found in blood. Across a handful of donors, about 5% of naive CD4, more than 3% of naive CD8, under 2.5% of memory CD4, and about 0.44% of memory CD8 clonotypes were shared. Pairwise subsampling led to the expectation that sequencing depth would affect the degree of clonotype sharing among donors. Clonotypes shared by all four sorted-subset donors showed higher generation probabilities than non-shared clonotypes. Naive subsets generally had larger estimated clonotype richness than memory subsets did.

The donors were healthy, HIV-negative adults who had no recently reported acute infections or vaccinations. Every donor was a Caucasian adult residing in Nashville, Tennessee, USA. Magnetic negative selection was used to enrich CD4+ T cells, after which naive cells were positively selected on CD45RA and the negative fraction became the memory subset. Blood was obtained by leukapheresis, after which PBMCs were separated by Ficoll-Histopaque density gradient centrifugation and cryopreserved in liquid nitrogen vapor phase. Purity and quantity of every magnetically sorted T cell population were checked by analytical flow cytometry. Genomic DNA was isolated from every sorted fraction and measured by UV absorbance on a Nanodrop 2000c. With regard to this clone: The specificity of this receptor is unknown. Base qualities are not provided; no much larger clone lies one nucleotide away.

Using the deep immunoSEQ assay, multiplex PCR amplified TCR CDR3 regions from genomic DNA. Extracted genomic DNA from each cell subset was spread evenly across all wells of several immunoSEQ 96-well plates, with each plate serving as a replicate. For sorted subsets, each replicate PCR was loaded with approximately 0.2 ug genomic DNA, equivalent to 32,000 or so T cell genomes. Purified libraries were quantified with a Qubit 3.0 fluorometer, sized on a Bioanalyzer 2100, and re-quantified with the KAPA Library Quantification kit. A separate single-read 150-cycle Illumina NextSeq 550 flow cell was used to sequence each immunoSEQ 96-well plate. The published analysis was carried out like this. The immunoSEQ output contained only junctional sequences without quality scores, so filtering could not match that applied to full-length reads. Sequences were annotated with PyIR, a Python wrapper for IgBLAST v1.9, using IMGT germline references to assign V/J genes and CDR3. Reads were removed for weak V/J assignments (E-value above 1e-6), missing CDR3, stop codons, out-of-frame junctions, or ambiguous translated residues. V3J clonotypes were defined by identical inferred V gene, J gene, and CDR3 amino acid sequence. Percentage overlap between repertoires was computed as shared unique clonotypes divided by the size of the smaller repertoire. Three approaches were used to assess repertoire richness: RTK rarefaction, the Chao1 estimator, and Recon v2.1 estimates of unobserved clonotypes. Generation probabilities were computed with OLGA for all TCRbeta clonotypes obtained by the gDNA method from a handful of donors. The immuneACCESS repertoire file appears here via TCRdb, limited to in-frame rearrangements. These files lack a portion of the clones; in checked studies, under half of the deficit traces to unresolved V genes, and the cause of the others is not known. V, J and clone size were drawn from that table, and D and trimming were deduced from the DNA. The sample includes 1,500,000 or so clones, with roughly 98.5% observed a single time. The top ten clonotypes cover 0.36% of the sample.

From cysteine to phenylalanine, the CDR3 is 16 amino acids long. This entry keeps only the CDR3 DNA: 48 bases, framed from base 1. The junction carries 18 bases between V and J, which are trimmed by 2 bases and 4 bases respectively. Sequences SQVTM (CDR1) and ANQGSEA (CDR2) are obtained from the germline V gene. This TCR came from a young man in good health. The sequenced sample was naive CD4+ T cells sorted from blood. What this sample's cell subset or site label stands for: CD45RA+ positively selected. Recombination joined TRBV29-1 with TRBJ2-1; no D gene call is confident. The nucleotide sequence is TGCAGCGTTGAACCTACGGCGGCCCAGCAATACAATGAGCAGTTCTTC. It codes for CSVEPTAAQQYNEQFF.